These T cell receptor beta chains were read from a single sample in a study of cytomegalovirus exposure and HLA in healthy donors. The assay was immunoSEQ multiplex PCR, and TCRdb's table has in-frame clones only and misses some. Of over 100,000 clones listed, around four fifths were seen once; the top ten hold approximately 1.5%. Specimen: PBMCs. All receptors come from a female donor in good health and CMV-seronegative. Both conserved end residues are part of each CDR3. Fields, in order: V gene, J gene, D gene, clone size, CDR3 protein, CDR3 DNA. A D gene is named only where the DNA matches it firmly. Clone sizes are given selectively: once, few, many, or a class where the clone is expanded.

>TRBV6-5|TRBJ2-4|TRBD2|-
CASSLAGGPINIQYF
TGTGCCAGCAGTTTAGCGGGAGGGCCGATAAACATTCAGTACTTC
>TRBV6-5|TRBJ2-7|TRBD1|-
CASSSSGTGFHEQYF
TGTGCCAGCAGCTCCTCCGGGACAGGGTTCCACGAGCAGTACTTC
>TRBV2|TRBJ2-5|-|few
CASSEGRQETQYF
TGTGCCAGCAGTGAAGGCAGACAAGAGACCCAGTACTTC
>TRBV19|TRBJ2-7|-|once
CASSTGSGPYEQYF
TGTGCCAGTAGTACTGGCAGCGGTCCCTACGAGCAGTACTTC
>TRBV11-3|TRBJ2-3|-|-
CASSSDEGDTQYF
TGTGCCAGCAGCTCCGACGAGGGAGATACGCAGTATTTT
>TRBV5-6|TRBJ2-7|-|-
CASSLGSSYEQYF
TGTGCCAGCAGCTTGGGGAGCTCCTACGAGCAGTACTTC
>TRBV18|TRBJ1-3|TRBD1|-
CASRLPRGSSGNTIYF
TGTGCCAGCCGATTACCCAGGGGGAGCTCTGGAAACACCATATATTTT
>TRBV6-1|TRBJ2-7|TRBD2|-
CASTSRTRDYEQYF
TGTGCCAGCACCTCCAGGACTAGAGACTACGAGCAGTACTTC
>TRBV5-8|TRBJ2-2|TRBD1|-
CASSKPGQGSTGELFF
TGTGCCAGCAGCAAACCGGGACAGGGATCCACCGGGGAGCTGTTTTTT
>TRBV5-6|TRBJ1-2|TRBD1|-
CASSLGQGIYGYTF
TGTGCCAGCAGCTTGGGACAGGGGATCTATGGCTACACCTTC
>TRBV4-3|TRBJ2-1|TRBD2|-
CASTPTSGRANEQFF
TGCGCCAGTACGCCAACTAGCGGGAGGGCGAATGAGCAGTTCTTC
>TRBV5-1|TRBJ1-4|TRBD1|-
CASSLTGDEKLFF
TGCGCCAGCAGCTTGACAGGGGACGAAAAACTGTTTTTT
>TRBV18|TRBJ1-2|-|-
CASSPGGDGGYTF
TGTGCCAGCTCACCAGGGGGCGACGGTGGCTACACCTTC
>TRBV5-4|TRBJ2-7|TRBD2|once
CASSLPSGDEQYF
TGTGCCAGCAGCTTGCCTAGCGGGGACGAGCAGTACTTC
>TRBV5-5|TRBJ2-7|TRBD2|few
CASSPGLAGVSEQYF
TGTGCCAGCAGCCCAGGACTAGCGGGAGTTTCCGAGCAGTACTTC
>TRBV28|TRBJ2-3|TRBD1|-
CASSSYGQGFTDTQYF
TGTGCCAGCAGTTCCTATGGACAGGGCTTCACAGATACGCAGTATTTT
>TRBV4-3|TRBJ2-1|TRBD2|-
CASSQGSGYNGQFF
TGCGCCAGCAGCCAAGGTAGCGGGTACAATGGGCAGTTCTTC
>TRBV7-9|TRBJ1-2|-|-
CASSLMRGAPYGYTF
TGTGCCAGCAGCTTGATGCGGGGGGCGCCCTATGGCTACACCTTC
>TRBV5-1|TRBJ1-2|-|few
CASLTVGGNYGYTF
TGCGCCAGCCTCACGGTAGGCGGGAACTATGGCTACACCTTC
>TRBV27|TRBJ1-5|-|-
CASSLFGQPQHF
TGTGCCAGCAGTTTATTCGGTCAGCCCCAGCATTTT
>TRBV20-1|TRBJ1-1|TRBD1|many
CSARSRGQAFF
TGCAGTGCTAGATCGAGGGGGCAGGCTTTCTTT
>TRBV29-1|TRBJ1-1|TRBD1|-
CSVTRTGGAYTEAFF
TGCAGCGTTACCCGGACAGGGGGCGCGTACACTGAAGCTTTCTTT
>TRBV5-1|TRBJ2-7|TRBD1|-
CASSPPGQGAYEQYF
TGCGCCAGCAGCCCCCCGGGACAGGGGGCGTACGAGCAGTACTTC
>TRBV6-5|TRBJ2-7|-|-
CASSLTTNYEQYF
TGTGCCAGCAGCCTAACTACCAACTACGAGCAGTACTTC
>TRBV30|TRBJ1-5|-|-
CAWSVGGGNQPQHF
TGTGCCTGGAGTGTGGGGGGAGGGAATCAGCCCCAGCATTTT
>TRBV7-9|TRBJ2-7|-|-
CASTSALSLSYEQYF
TGTGCCAGCACCTCCGCGCTGTCACTCTCCTACGAGCAGTACTTC
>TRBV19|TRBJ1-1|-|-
CASSPSTIPGTEAFF
TGTGCCAGTAGTCCCTCGACAATACCGGGGACTGAAGCTTTCTTT
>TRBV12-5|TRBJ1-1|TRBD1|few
CASGPGQGNTEAFF
TGTGCTAGTGGTCCGGGACAGGGGAACACTGAAGCTTTCTTT
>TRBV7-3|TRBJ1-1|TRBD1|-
CASSLTRTGSNTEAFF
TGTGCCAGCAGCTTAACGCGGACAGGGTCAAACACTGAAGCTTTCTTT
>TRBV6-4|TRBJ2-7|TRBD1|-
CASSDSGQGVSYEQYF
TGTGCCAGCAGTGACTCGGGACAGGGGGTATCCTACGAGCAGTACTTC
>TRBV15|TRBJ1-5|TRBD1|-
CATSRAGTGNQPQHF
TGTGCCACCAGCAGAGCCGGGACAGGCAATCAGCCCCAGCATTTT
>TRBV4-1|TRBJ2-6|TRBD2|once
CASSQGEGSGANVLTF
TGCGCCAGCAGCCAAGGGGAGGGATCTGGGGCCAACGTCCTGACTTTC
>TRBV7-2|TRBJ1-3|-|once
CASSSSYGNTIYF
TGTGCCAGCAGCTCCTCGTATGGAAACACCATATATTTT
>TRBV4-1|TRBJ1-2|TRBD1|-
CASSQGGRGQANYGYTF
TGCGCCAGCAGCCAAGGAGGGAGGGGACAGGCGAACTATGGCTACACCTTC
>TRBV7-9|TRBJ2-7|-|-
CASQGAAGASNYEQYF
TGTGCCAGCCAAGGTGCGGCGGGGGCCTCGAATTACGAGCAGTACTTC
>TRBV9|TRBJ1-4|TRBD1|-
CASSVDRGVGEKLFF
TGTGCCAGCAGCGTGGACAGGGGAGTTGGTGAAAAACTGTTTTTT
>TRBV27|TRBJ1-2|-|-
CASSSGRGYYGYTF
TGTGCCAGCAGTTCGGGCAGGGGTTACTATGGCTACACCTTC
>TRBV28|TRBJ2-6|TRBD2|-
CASSSGLAGGGGSGANVLTF
TGTGCCAGCAGTTCCGGACTAGCGGGAGGGGGGGGGTCTGGGGCCAACGTCCTGACTTTC
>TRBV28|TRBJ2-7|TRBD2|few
CASSSPASGSQYEQYF
TGTGCCAGCAGTTCACCAGCTAGCGGGAGCCAGTACGAGCAGTACTTC
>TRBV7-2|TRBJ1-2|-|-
CASSSYGGLTF
TGTGCCAGCAGTTCCTATGGAGGGCTCACCTTC
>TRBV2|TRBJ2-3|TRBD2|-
CASTLAGVGGDTQYF
TGTGCCAGCACCCTAGCGGGAGTAGGGGGAGATACGCAGTATTTT
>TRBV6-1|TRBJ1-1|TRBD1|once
CASSGYRGRPEAFF
TGTGCCAGCAGTGGATACAGGGGGAGGCCTGAAGCTTTCTTT
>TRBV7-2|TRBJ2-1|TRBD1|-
CASSYGGQGIEQFF
TGTGCCAGCAGCTACGGGGGACAGGGGATTGAGCAGTTCTTC
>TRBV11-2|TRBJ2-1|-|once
CASSTWGRGYNEQFF
TGTGCCAGCAGCACGTGGGGGAGGGGGTACAATGAGCAGTTCTTC
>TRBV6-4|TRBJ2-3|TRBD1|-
CASSDGTGTDTQYF
TGTGCCAGCAGTGACGGGACAGGCACAGATACGCAGTATTTT
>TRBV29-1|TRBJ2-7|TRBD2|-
CSVGPRGGGATYEQYF
TGCAGCGTTGGACCCCGGGGGGGCGGGGCTACCTACGAGCAGTACTTC
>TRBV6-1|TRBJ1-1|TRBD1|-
CASRRWRGQNTEAFF
TGTGCCAGCAGGAGGTGGAGGGGGCAAAACACTGAAGCTTTCTTT
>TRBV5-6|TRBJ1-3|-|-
CASSLYGSSFDYSGNTIYF
TGTGCCAGCAGCTTGTATGGCAGTTCCTTTGACTACTCTGGAAACACCATATATTTT